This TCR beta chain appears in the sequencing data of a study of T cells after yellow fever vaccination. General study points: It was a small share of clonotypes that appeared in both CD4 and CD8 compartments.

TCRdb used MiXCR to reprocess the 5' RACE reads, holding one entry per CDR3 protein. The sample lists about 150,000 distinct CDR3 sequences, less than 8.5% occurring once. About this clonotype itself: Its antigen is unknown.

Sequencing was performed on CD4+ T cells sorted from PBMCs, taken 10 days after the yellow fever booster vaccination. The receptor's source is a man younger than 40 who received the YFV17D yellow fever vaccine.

DNA of the CDR3: TGTGCCAGCAGTTTACAGGGGAGGGAACAGCCCCAGCATTTT. It specifies CASSLQGREQPQHF. The V gene is TRBV12-3 or TRBV12-4, the J gene TRBJ1-5, with a weak D call TRBD1 (6 bases). This CDR3 spans 14 amino acids. V was pared by 2 bases and J by 7 bases, with 12 bases between.